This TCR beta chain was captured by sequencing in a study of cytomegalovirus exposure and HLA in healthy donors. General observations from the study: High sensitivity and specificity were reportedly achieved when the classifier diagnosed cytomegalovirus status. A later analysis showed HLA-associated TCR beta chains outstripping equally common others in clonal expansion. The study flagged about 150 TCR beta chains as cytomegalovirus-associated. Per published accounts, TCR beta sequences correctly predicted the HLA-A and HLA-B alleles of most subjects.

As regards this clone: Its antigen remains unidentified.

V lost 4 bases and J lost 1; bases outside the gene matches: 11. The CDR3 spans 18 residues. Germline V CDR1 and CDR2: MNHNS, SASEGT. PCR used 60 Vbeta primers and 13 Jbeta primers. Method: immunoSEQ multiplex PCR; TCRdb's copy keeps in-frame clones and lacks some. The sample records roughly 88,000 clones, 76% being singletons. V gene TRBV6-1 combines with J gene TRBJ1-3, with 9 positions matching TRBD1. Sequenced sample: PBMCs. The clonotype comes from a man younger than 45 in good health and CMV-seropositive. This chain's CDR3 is CASSVTGTGKKSGNTIYF. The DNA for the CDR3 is TGTGCCAGCAGTGTGACCGGGACAGGGAAAAAATCTGGAAACACCATATATTTT.